This T cell receptor beta chain was captured by sequencing in a study of cytomegalovirus exposure and HLA in healthy donors. Study-level findings and limits: The likely origin of a cluster of highly shared sequence variants was a sequencing artifact. At a 0.05 false discovery rate, a later analysis found about 17,000 TCR beta sequences to be associated with HLA alleles.

Vbeta (60) and Jbeta (13) primers were used in the PCR. Per the study methods: Around 80 million unique TCR beta chains, roughly 11 million of them shared, were counted by a later analysis. Measured with immunoSEQ multiplex PCR; TCRdb has only the in-frame clones, and not every one. For V, J and clone size, that table is used; D and trimming come from the DNA. Of approximately 190,000 clones in the sample, more than 70% are singletons; the top ten hold roughly 1.7%. On this clone itself: Its cognate antigen is unknown.

Germline assignment: CDR1 ENHRY and CDR2 SYGVKD. V lost 3 bases to trimming and J lost 0 bases, with 11 bases between them. The CDR3 length is 15 residues. The genes are TRBV10-3 and TRBJ1-1; D is ambiguous. The receptor's source is a man aged 40-50 years in good health and CMV-seropositive. Sequenced input: PBMCs. CDR3 coding DNA: TGTGCCATCAGTGATAGGAACAGAGTGAACACTGAAGCTTTCTTT. It specifies CAISDRNRVNTEAFF.